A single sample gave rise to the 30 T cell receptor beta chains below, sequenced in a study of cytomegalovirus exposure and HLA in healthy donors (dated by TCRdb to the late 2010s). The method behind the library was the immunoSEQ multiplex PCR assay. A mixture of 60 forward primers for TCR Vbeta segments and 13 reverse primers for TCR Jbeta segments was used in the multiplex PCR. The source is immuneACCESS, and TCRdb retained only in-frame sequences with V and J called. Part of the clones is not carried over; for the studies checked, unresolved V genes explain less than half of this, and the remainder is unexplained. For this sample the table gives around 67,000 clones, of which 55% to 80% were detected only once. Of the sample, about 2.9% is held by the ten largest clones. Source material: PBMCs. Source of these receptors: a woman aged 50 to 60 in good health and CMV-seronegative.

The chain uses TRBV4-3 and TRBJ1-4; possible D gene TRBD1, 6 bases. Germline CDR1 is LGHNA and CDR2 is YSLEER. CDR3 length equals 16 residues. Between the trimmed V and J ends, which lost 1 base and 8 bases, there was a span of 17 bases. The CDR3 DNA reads TGCGCCAGCAGCCAAGGATCGGCAGGGGTGGACGAAAAACTGTTTTTT. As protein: CASSQGSAGVDEKLFF.

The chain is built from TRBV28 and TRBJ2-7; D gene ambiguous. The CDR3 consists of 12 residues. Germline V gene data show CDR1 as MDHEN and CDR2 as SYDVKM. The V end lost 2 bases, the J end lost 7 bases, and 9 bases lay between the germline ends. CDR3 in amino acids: CASSLHQREQYF. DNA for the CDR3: TGTGCCAGCAGTTTACACCAGAGGGAGCAGTACTTC.

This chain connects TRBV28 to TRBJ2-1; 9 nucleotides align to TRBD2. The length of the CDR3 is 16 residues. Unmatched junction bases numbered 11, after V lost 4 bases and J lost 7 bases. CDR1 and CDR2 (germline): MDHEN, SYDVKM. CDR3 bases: TGTGCCAGCAGTTGGGCGGGCGGGAGGGGAAAAAATGAGCAGTTCTTC. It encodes CASSWAGGRGKNEQFF.

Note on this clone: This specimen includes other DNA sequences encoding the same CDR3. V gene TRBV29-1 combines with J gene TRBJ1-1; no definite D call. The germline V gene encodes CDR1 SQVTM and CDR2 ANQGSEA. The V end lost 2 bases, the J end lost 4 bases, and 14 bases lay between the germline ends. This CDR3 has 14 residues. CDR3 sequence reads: CSVEPNRGSTEAFF. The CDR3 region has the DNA TGCAGCGTTGAACCAAATCGGGGATCCACTGAAGCTTTCTTT.

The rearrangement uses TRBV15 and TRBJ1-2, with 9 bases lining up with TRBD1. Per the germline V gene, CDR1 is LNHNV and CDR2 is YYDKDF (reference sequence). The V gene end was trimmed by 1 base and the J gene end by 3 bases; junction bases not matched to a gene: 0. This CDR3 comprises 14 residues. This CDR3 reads CATSRGTGDYGYTF. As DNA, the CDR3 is TGTGCCACCAGCAGAGGGACAGGGGACTATGGCTACACCTTC.

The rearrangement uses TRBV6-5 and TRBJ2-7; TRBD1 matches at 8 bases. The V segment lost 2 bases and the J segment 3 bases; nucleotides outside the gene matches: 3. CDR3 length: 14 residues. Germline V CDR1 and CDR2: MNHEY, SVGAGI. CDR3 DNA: TGTGCCAGCAGTTACGACAGGGGTTTCTACGAGCAGTACTTC. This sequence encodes CASSYDRGFYEQYF.

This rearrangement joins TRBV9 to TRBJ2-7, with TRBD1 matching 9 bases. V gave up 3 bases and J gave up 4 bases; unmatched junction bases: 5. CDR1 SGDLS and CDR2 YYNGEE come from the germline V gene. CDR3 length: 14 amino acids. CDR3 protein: CASSGQGVGYEQYF. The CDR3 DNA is TGTGCCAGCAGCGGACAGGGGGTGGGATACGAGCAGTACTTC.

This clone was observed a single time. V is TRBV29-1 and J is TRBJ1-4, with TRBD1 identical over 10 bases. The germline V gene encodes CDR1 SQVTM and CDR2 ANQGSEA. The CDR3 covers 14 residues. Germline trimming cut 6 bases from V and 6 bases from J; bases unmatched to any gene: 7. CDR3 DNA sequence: TGCAGCGTGGGACAGGGGCCCGGAGATGAAAAACTGTTTTTT. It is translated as CSVGQGPGDEKLFF.

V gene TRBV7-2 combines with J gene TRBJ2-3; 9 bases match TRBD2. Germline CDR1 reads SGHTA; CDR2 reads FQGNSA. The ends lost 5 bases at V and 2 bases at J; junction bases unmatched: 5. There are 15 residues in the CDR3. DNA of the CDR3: TGTGCCAGCAGCCCCTGGACTAGCGTCACAGATACGCAGTATTTT. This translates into CASSPWTSVTDTQYF.

The DNA of the CDR3 is TGTGCCAGCAGCTTGACAGGCGCTGGAAACACCATATATTTT. Its translation is CASSLTGAGNTIYF. V and J are TRBV7-9 and TRBJ1-3; tentative D call: TRBD1 (6 bases). Per the germline V gene, CDR1 is SEHNR and CDR2 is FQNEAQ (reference sequence). With 3 bases removed from V and 2 bases from J, the gap between germline ends came to 8 bases. This CDR3 is 14 amino acids long.

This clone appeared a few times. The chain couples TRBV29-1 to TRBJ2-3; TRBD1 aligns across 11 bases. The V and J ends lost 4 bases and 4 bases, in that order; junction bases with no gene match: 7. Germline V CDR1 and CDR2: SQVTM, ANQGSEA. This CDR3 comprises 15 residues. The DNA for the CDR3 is TGCAGCGTTGGTCGGACAGGGGGCGAGGCAGATACGCAGTATTTT. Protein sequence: CSVGRTGGEADTQYF.

Here the CDR3 DNA reads TGTGCTAGTGGTTTGGCCCTAGCGGGAGGGCGGGAGACCCAGTACTTC. Residues: CASGLALAGGRETQYF. V is TRBV12-5 and J is TRBJ2-5; TRBD2 matches at 12 bases. This CDR3 region has 16 residues. Germline CDR1 is LGHNT and CDR2 is FRNRAP. V lost 1 base, J lost 5 bases, and 5 bases stayed unmatched.

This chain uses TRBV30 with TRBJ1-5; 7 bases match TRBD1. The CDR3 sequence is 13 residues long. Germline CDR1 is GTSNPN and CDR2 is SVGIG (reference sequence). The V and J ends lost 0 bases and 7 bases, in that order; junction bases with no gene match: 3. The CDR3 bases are TGTGCCTGGAGTGTCCAGGGGGGCCAGCCCCAGCATTTT. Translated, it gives CAWSVQGGQPQHF.

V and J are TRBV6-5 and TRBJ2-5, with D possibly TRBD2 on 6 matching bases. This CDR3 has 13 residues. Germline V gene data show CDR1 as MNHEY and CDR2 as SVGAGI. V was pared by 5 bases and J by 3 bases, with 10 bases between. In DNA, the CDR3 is TGTGCCAGCAGTCCTCCGGGGGAAGAGACCCAGTACTTC. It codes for CASSPPGEETQYF.

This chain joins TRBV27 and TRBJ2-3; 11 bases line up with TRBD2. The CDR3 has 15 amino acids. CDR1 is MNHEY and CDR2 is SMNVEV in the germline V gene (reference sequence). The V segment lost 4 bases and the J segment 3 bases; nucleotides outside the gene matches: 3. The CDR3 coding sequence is TGTGCCAGCAGTTCCCTAGCGGGAGGAACAGATACGCAGTATTTT. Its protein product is CASSSLAGGTDTQYF.

The CDR3: CASSQSPYLVETQYF. The CDR3 DNA sequence: TGTGCCAGCAGCCAAAGCCCCTACTTAGTGGAGACCCAGTACTTC. The chain has TRBV14 and TRBJ2-5; no definite D call. The V gene's germline CDR1 is SGHDN and CDR2 FVKESK. There are 15 residues in the CDR3. With 2 bases removed from V and 5 bases from J, the gap between germline ends came to 15 bases.

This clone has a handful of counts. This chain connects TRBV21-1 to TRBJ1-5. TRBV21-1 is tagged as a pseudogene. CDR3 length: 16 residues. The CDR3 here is CASSKASGVLNQPQHF. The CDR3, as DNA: TGTGCCAGCAGCAAAGCGTCGGGGGTCCTCAATCAGCCCCAGCATTTT.

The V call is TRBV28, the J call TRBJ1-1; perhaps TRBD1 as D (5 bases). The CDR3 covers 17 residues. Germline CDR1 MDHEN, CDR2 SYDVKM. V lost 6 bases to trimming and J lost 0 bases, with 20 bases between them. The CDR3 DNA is TGTGCCAGCAGCTTTCTCCCGGGACTGTACTTGAACACTGAAGCTTTCTTT. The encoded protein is CASSFLPGLYLNTEAFF.

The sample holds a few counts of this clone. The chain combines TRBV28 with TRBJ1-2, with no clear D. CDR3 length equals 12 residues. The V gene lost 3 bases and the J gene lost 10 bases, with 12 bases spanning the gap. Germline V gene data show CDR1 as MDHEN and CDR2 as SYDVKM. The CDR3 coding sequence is TGTGCCAGCAGTTTGCAGTCCTCCGCCTACACCTTC. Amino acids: CASSLQSSAYTF.

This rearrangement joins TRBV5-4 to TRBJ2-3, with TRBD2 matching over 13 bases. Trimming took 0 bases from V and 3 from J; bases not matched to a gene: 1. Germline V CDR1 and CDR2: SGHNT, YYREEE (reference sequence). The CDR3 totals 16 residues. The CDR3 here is CASSLGLAGGTDTQYF. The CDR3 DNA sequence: TGTGCCAGCAGCTTGGGACTAGCGGGAGGAACAGATACGCAGTATTTT.

As DNA, the CDR3 is TGTGCCAGCAGCCCCCGGGACAGGGTATCGACCGGGGAGCTGTTTTTT. Translated: CASSPRDRVSTGELFF. The rearrangement joins TRBV14 to TRBJ2-2; 9 nucleotides line up with TRBD1. J gave up 5 bases and V 4 bases, and 8 bases lay outside the gene matches. The length of the CDR3 is 16 residues. Germline V lookup: CDR1 SGHDN, CDR2 FVKESK.

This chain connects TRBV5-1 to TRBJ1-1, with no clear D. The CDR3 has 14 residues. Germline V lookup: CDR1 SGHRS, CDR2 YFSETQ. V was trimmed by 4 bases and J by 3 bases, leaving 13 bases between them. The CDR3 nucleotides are TGCGCCAGCAGCCGGATCGGGGTGGACACTGAAGCTTTCTTT. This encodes CASSRIGVDTEAFF.

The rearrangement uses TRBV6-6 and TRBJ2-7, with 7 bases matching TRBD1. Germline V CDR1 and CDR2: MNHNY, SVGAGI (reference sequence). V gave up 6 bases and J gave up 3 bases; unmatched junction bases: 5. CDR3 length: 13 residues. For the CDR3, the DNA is TGTGCCAGCAGGCCGGGACAGAACTACGAGCAGTACTTC. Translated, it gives CASRPGQNYEQYF.

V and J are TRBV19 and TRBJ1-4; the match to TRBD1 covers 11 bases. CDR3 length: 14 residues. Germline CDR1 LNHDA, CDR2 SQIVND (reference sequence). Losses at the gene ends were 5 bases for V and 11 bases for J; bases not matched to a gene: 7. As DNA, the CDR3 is TGTGCCAGTAGTCCCCGGGACAGGGGGATGAAACTGTTTTTT. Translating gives CASSPRDRGMKLFF.

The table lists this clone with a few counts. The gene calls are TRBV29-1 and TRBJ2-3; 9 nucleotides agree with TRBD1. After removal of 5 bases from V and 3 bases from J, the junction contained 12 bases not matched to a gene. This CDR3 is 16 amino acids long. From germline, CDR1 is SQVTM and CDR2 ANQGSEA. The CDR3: CSVHRGQGWLTDTQYF. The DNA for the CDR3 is TGCAGCGTTCACCGGGGACAGGGTTGGTTAACAGATACGCAGTATTTT.

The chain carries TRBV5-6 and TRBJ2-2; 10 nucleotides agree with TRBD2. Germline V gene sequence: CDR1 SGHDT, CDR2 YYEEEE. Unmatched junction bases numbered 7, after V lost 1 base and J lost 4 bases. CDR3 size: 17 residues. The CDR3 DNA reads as TGTGCCAGCAGCTTGCTGCTAGCGGGAGTTGGCACCGGGGAGCTGTTTTTT. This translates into CASSLLLAGVGTGELFF. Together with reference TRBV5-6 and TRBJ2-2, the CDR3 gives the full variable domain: DAGVTQSPTHLIKTRGQQVTLRCSPKSGHDTVSWYQQALGQGPQFIFQYYEEEERQRGNFPDRFSGHQFPNYSSELNVNALLLGDSALYLCASSLLLAGVGTGELFFGEGSRLTVL.

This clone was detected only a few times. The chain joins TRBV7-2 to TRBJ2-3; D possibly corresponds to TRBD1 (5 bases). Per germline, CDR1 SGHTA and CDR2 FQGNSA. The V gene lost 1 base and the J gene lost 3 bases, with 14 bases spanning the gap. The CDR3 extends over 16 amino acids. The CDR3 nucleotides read TGTGCCAGCAGCTTAGAGGAGTTTGCAGGGACAGATACGCAGTATTTT. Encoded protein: CASSLEEFAGTDTQYF.

The CDR3 sequence is CSVLAVTSTDTQYF. The DNA for the CDR3 is TGCAGCGTTTTAGCGGTAACTAGCACAGATACGCAGTATTTT. The chain has TRBV29-1 and TRBJ2-3; D is perhaps TRBD2 (6 bases). The CDR3 runs to 14 residues. V lost 5 bases to trimming and J lost 0 bases, with 12 bases between them. CDR1 and CDR2 (germline): SQVTM, ANQGSEA.

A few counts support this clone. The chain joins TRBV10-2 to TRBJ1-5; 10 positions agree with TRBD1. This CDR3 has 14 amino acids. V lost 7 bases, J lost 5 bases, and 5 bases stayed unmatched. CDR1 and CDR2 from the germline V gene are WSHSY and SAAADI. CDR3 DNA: TGCGCCAGCACTAGGACAGGGGGGGATCAGCCCCAGCATTTT. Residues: CASTRTGGDQPQHF.

CDR3 amino acids: CASSLDRSYNEQFF. CDR3 sequence (DNA): TGCGCCAGCAGCTTGGACAGGTCCTACAATGAGCAGTTCTTC. The chain carries TRBV5-1 and TRBJ2-1; perhaps TRBD1 as D (5 bases). V was cut by 0 bases and J by 1 base, with 5 bases left in between. From germline, CDR1 is SGHRS and CDR2 YFSETQ. The CDR3 is 14 amino acids.